These 27 T cell receptor beta chains originate from one sample sequenced in a study of immune heterogeneity within non-small cell lung tumors. Multiplex PCR was performed with 32 V and 13 J primers, and it amplified TCR beta CDR3. Using its own MiXCR run on the multiplex PCR reads, TCRdb lists one record per CDR3 protein. This table holds some 10,000 distinct CDR3 sequences, roughly a third found once. The template consisted of bulk tumor genomic DNA, with 600 ng used per sample. Surgical sampling yielded several biopsies per primary tumor (spaced far apart). Curative surgical treatment was performed in patients who had newly diagnosed, untreated non-small cell lung cancer. Source material: lung tumor tissue. These receptors were collected from a man between 60 and 75 years old with non-small cell lung cancer.

This clonotype is medium-sized within its sample. The chain employs TRBV7-9 and TRBJ1-1; D unresolved. The CDR3 loop spans 14 amino acids. Trimming stripped 5 bases from V and 4 bases from J, with 14 bases between. The germline V gene has CDR1 SEHNR and CDR2 FQNEAQ (reference sequence). CDR3 DNA: TGTGCCAGCAGCCTCGATTACGTCGGCACTGAAGCTTTCTTT. As protein: CASSLDYVGTEAFF. The entire variable domain, with the rest obtained from reference TRBV7-9 and TRBJ1-1, is as follows: DTGVSQNPRHKITKRGQNVTFRCDPISEHNRLYWYRQTLGQGPEFLTYFQNEAQLEKSRLLSDRFSAERPKGSFSTLEIQRTEQGDSAMYLCASSLDYVGTEAFFGQGTRLTVV.

Many counts were recorded for this clonotype. V is TRBV19 and J is TRBJ2-4; tentative D call: TRBD2 (6 bases). Germline-derived CDR1 and CDR2 are LNHDA and SQIVND (reference sequence). Between the trimmed V and J ends, which lost 9 bases and 12 bases, there was a span of 12 bases. This CDR3 has 10 amino acids. CDR3 nucleotide sequence: TGTGCCAGCGGGCGGGGAAATCAGTACTTC. Residues: CASGRGNQYF.

The table lists this clonotype with many counts. The chain is built from TRBV20-1 and TRBJ2-5; D gene uncertain. The CDR3 has 13 amino acids. Germline V lookup: CDR1 DFQATT, CDR2 SNEGSKA (reference sequence). V was shortened by 3 bases and J by 1 base, with 9 bases between the two germline ends. The CDR3 DNA reads as TGCAGTGCTAGTAATCTAGGCCAAGAGACCCAGTACTTC. Its translation is CSASNLGQETQYF.

This clonotype was seen at least ten times. The rearrangement links TRBV28 to TRBJ2-1; D call uncertain. In germline, CDR1 is MDHEN, CDR2 SYDVKM. The ends were cut back, 2 bases at V and 0 bases at J, with 8 bases in the middle. CDR3 length: 15 amino acids. CDR3 nucleotides: TGTGCCAGCAGTTTAACCGTTAGCTCCTACAATGAGCAGTTCTTC. Protein product: CASSLTVSSYNEQFF.

This clonotype appeared many times. The rearrangement joins TRBV11-2 to TRBJ2-6; no reliable D call. Trimming removed 5 bases from V and 4 bases from J, with 9 bases in between. Per the germline V gene, CDR1 is SGHAT and CDR2 is FQNNGV. This CDR3 is built from 14 residues. The CDR3 is CASSPRVGANVLTF. CDR3 nucleotides: TGTGCCAGCAGCCCTCGGGTAGGGGCCAACGTCCTGACTTTC.

This clonotype was counted only a few times. V and J are TRBV3-1 and TRBJ2-2; perhaps D is TRBD1 or TRBD2 (6 bases each). V lost 4 bases and J 0 bases, leaving 15 bases between the germline ends. Per the germline V gene, CDR1 is LGHDT and CDR2 is YNNKEL (reference sequence). This CDR3 has 17 residues. In DNA, the CDR3 is TGTGCCAGCAGCCGAAAAATAGGGGGGCCGAACACCGGGGAGCTGTTTTTT. Translating it yields CASSRKIGGPNTGELFF.

This clonotype was counted between two and nine times. The chain recombines TRBV11-2 with TRBJ2-5; a weak D match, TRBD2 (5 bases). Germline-derived CDR1 and CDR2 are SGHAT and FQNNGV. Trimming cost V 1 base and J 1 base, with 19 bases left between them. The CDR3 extends over 18 amino acids. This chain's CDR3 is CASSLGAPLRGPQETQYF. The CDR3 nucleotides read TGTGCCAGCAGCTTAGGTGCCCCCCTCCGCGGGCCCCAAGAGACCCAGTACTTC.

The V gene is TRBV7-3, the J gene TRBJ2-2; the D is unclear. Trimming pared 4 bases from V and 7 bases from J, leaving 10 bases between. This CDR3 comprises 13 residues. Germline V gene lookup returns CDR1 SGHTA and CDR2 FQGTGA. This CDR3 is CASSSARSGELFF. CDR3 DNA: TGTGCCAGCAGCTCAGCGAGGAGCGGGGAGCTGTTTTTT.

This clonotype was seen repeatedly, ten times or more. This chain uses TRBV11-2 with TRBJ1-3; D unclear. The CDR3 covers 13 residues. The V end lost 2 bases, the J end lost 4 bases, and 6 bases lay between the germline ends. Germline V gene data show CDR1 as SGHAT and CDR2 as FQNNGV. The CDR3 is CASSLLGGNTIYF. The DNA of the CDR3 is TGTGCCAGCAGCTTACTCGGAGGAAACACCATATATTTT. Looking up the rest from reference TRBV11-2 and TRBJ1-3 gives the full variable domain: EAGVAQSPRYKIIEKRQSVAFWCNPISGHATLYWYQQILGQGPKLLIQFQNNGVVDDSQLPKDRFSAERLKGVDSTLKIQPAKLEDSAVYLCASSLLGGNTIYFGEGSWLTVV.

In its sample, this clonotype was seen many times. The chain links TRBV7-2 to TRBJ2-2; D is undetermined. Germline lookup yields CDR1 SGHTA and CDR2 FQGNSA. The CDR3 extends over 15 amino acids. V was cut by 3 bases and J by 2 bases, with 10 bases left in between. In DNA, the CDR3 is TGTGCCAGCAGCTTCGACGGAGTCAACACCGGGGAGCTGTTTTTT. This gives the protein CASSFDGVNTGELFF.

This clonotype came up once. A much larger clone lies one base from this, so it may be a read error. The CDR3 sequence is CANTGGGHF. CDR3 bases: TGTGCCAACACGGGGGGAGGGCATTTT. The chain has TRBV6-4 and TRBJ1-5, with D maybe TRBD1 (5 bases). The CDR3 contains 9 residues. Per germline, CDR1 MRHNA and CDR2 SNTAGT. V was trimmed by 10 bases and J by 15 bases, leaving 13 bases between them.

By share, this clonotype counts as medium-sized. The genes are TRBV12-3 or TRBV12-4 and TRBJ2-1; the match to TRBD2 covers 8 bases. The CDR3 extends over 15 amino acids. Trimming removed 6 bases from V and 8 bases from J; junction bases left unmatched: 12. This CDR3 is CASRRTSGGGYEQFF. For the CDR3, the DNA is TGTGCCAGCAGACGCACTAGCGGAGGTGGTTATGAGCAGTTCTTC.

This clonotype is classed as medium-sized. The rearrangement uses TRBV6-1 and TRBJ1-4, with 10 nucleotides matching TRBD1. Germline CDR1 and CDR2: MNHNS and SASEGT. The CDR3 runs to 14 residues. The trim removed 6 bases at V and 7 bases at J, leaving 5 bases unmatched. The DNA of the CDR3 is TGTGCCAGCAGAGCGGACAGGGGGACTGAAAAACTGTTTTTT. This translates into CASRADRGTEKLFF.

This clonotype was observed many times. The chain is built from TRBV5-1 and TRBJ2-1, with TRBD2 identical over 15 bases. This CDR3 region has 16 residues. The ends lost 4 bases at V and 6 bases at J; junction bases unmatched: 5. In germline, CDR1 is SGHRS, CDR2 YFSETQ. The CDR3 region is CASSPGLAGGPNEQFF. The CDR3 DNA is TGCGCCAGCAGCCCCGGACTAGCGGGAGGGCCCAATGAGCAGTTCTTC.

This clonotype ranks as medium-sized (0.01 to 0.1%). The gene calls are TRBV12-3 or TRBV12-4 and TRBJ2-7; possible D gene TRBD1, 6 bases. V was shortened by 5 bases and J by 6 bases, with 20 bases between the two germline ends. This CDR3 has 15 residues. CDR3 in DNA: TGTGCCAGCAGTATCGATCCGACAGGCGGGCGCGAGCAGTACTTC. Its protein is CASSIDPTGGREQYF.

This clonotype has only one observation. The CDR3 carries no conserved terminal phenylalanine or tryptophan, so it likely arises from a read error. The limits of the CDR3 on the DNA are not certain, so only TCRdb's listed CDR3 is given. The chain joins TRBV28 to TRBJ2-3; the table assigns TRBD1, which was not confirmed against the DNA. Germline CDR1 reads MDHEN; CDR2 reads SYDVKM. The CDR3 has 17 amino acids, counting both end residues. This chain's CDR3 is CASSLPMGRASEQYFGP.

By share, this clonotype counts as medium-sized. The chain is built from TRBV28 and TRBJ2-1; 7 nucleotides match TRBD2. Per the germline V gene, CDR1 is MDHEN and CDR2 is SYDVKM. The CDR3 is made up of 16 amino acids. Germline trimming cut 5 bases from V and 4 bases from J; bases unmatched to any gene: 11. This CDR3 is CASSPLRGSGYNEQFF. The CDR3 bases are TGTGCCAGCAGTCCCCTCCGGGGTAGCGGGTACAATGAGCAGTTCTTC.

Sample share makes this clonotype medium-sized (0.01 to 0.1%). This chain joins TRBV24-1 and TRBJ2-3; 14 bases line up with TRBD2. Germline V CDR1 and CDR2: KGHDR, SFDVKD. The CDR3 consists of 19 residues. Trimming removed 10 bases from V and 4 bases from J; junction bases left unmatched: 18. CDR3 DNA sequence: TGTGCCACTCGAGGCCGGGAGCCGGGACTAGCGGGAGTTGCAGATACGCAGTATTTT. Translating it yields CATRGREPGLAGVADTQYF.

This clonotype was seen at least ten times. The gene calls are TRBV3-1 and TRBJ2-7, with a possible D match to TRBD1 (6 bases). V lost 2 bases, J lost 5 bases, and 13 bases lay in between. Germline values: CDR1 LGHDT, CDR2 YNNKEL (reference sequence). The CDR3 is made up of 14 amino acids. The CDR3 nucleotides read TGTGCCAGCAGCCAAAGCGGACAGTCCCACGAGCAGTACTTC. It is translated as CASSQSGQSHEQYF.

V usage is TRBV19 and J usage is TRBJ1-6, with 7 bases aligning to TRBD1. Germline lookup yields CDR1 LNHDA and CDR2 SQIVND (reference sequence). After removal of 7 bases from V and 7 bases from J, the junction contained 7 bases not matched to a gene. The CDR3 has 14 residues. Here the CDR3 reads CASTFGTANSPLHF. The CDR3 DNA is TGTGCCAGTACTTTCGGGACAGCCAATTCACCCCTCCACTTT.

Regarding this clonotype: A much bigger clone sits one base away, suggesting this may be a read error. V usage is TRBV7-2 and J usage is TRBJ2-7, with 10 positions matching TRBD2. This CDR3 comprises 14 residues. Germline V gene lookup returns CDR1 SGHTA and CDR2 FQGNSA. CDR3 amino acids: CASRPSGGSYERYF. The CDR3 DNA is TGTGCCAGCAGACCTAGCGGGGGTTCCTACGAGCGGTACTTC.

This clonotype appeared many times. The rearrangement links TRBV24-1 to TRBJ2-6; tentatively, D is TRBD1 (6 bases). Germline V gene lookup returns CDR1 KGHDR and CDR2 SFDVKD. V gave up 12 bases and J gave up 0 bases, with 23 bases separating them. CDR3 length: 18 residues. This chain's CDR3 is CAPHDPDRNYSGANVLTF. CDR3 DNA sequence: TGTGCCCCGCATGACCCGGACAGAAACTACTCTGGGGCCAACGTCCTGACTTTC.

V and J are TRBV19 and TRBJ1-4; no definite D call. Germline V lookup: CDR1 LNHDA, CDR2 SQIVND (reference sequence). The V end lost 3 bases, the J end lost 7 bases, and 6 bases lay between the germline ends. This CDR3 spans 12 amino acids. The CDR3 here is CASSIFGEKLFF. Here the CDR3 DNA reads TGTGCCAGTAGTATCTTCGGTGAAAAACTGTTTTTT.

This clonotype occurred many times. V usage is TRBV4-1 and J usage is TRBJ1-4; TRBD1 aligns across 7 bases. The CDR3 length is 15 residues. After removal of 6 bases from V and 0 bases from J, the junction contained 4 bases not matched to a gene. In germline, CDR1 is MGHRA, CDR2 YSYEKL. The CDR3 DNA follows: TGCGCCAGCAGACGAGACAGGGCAACTAATGAAAAACTGTTTTTT. Its translation is CASRRDRATNEKLFF.

This clonotype was seen repeatedly, ten times or more. The chain recombines TRBV6-5 with TRBJ1-5, with TRBD1 as a possible D gene (5 bases). Germline CDR1 MNHEY, CDR2 SVGAGI. CDR3 length equals 13 residues. The ends were cut back, 0 bases at V and 7 bases at J, with 7 bases in the middle. Written as DNA, the CDR3 is TGTGCCAGCAGTTACTCGGGGACGCAGCCCCAGCATTTT. This encodes CASSYSGTQPQHF.

This clonotype is termed medium-sized. The gene calls are TRBV30 and TRBJ2-7, with TRBD1 matching over 7 bases. Germline CDR1 is GTSNPN and CDR2 is SVGIG (reference sequence). Trimming removed 0 bases from V and 6 bases from J; junction bases left unmatched: 8. The CDR3 extends over 14 amino acids. The CDR3 here is CAWSVRGRGTEQYF. The CDR3 nucleotides read TGTGCCTGGAGTGTACGCGGCAGGGGGACCGAGCAGTACTTC.

Details on this clonotype: Germline is not matched at one junction end, which may reflect a read error. V and J are TRBV20-1 and TRBJ2-1; D is uncertain. Looked up from germline, CDR1 is DFQATT and CDR2 is SNEGSKA (reference sequence). This CDR3 contains 12 residues. The CDR3 nucleotides are TGCAGTGCTCGCCCTATTGACAATGAGCGGTTCTTC. Amino acid sequence: CSARPIDNERFF.